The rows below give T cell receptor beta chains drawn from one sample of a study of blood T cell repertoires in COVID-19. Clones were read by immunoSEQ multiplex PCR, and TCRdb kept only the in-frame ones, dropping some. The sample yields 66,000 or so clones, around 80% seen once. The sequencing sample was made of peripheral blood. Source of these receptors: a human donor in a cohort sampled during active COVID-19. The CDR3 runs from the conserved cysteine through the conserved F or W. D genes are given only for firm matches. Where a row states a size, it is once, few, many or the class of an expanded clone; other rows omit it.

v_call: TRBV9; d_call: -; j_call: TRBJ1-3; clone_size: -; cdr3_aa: CASSQTAGATGNTIYF; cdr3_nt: TGTGCCAGCAGCCAGACGGCGGGGGCGACTGGAAACACCATATATTTT
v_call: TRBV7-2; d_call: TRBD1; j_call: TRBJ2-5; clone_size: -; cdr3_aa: CASSKPQGYQETQYF; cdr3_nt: TGTGCCAGCAGCAAACCACAGGGGTACCAAGAGACCCAGTACTTC
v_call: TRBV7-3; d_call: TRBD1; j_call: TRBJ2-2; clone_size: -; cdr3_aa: CASSRDRATTGELFF; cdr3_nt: TGTGCCAGCAGCAGGGACAGGGCGACCACCGGGGAGCTGTTTTTT
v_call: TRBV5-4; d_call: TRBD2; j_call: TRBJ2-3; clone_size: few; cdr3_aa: CASSLRSGGVDTQYF; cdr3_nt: TGTGCCAGCAGCTTGAGGTCGGGAGGTGTGGATACGCAGTATTTT
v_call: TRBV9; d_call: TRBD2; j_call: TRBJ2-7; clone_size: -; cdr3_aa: CASSVAPLAGAGEQYF; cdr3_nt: TGTGCCAGCAGCGTAGCTCCGCTAGCGGGAGCGGGTGAGCAGTACTTC
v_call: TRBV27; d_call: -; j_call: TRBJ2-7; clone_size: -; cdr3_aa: CASSLQGTYEQYF; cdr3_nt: TGTGCCAGCAGTTTACAGGGGACCTACGAGCAGTACTTC
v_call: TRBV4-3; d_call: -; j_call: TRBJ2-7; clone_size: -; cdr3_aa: CASSQRLGYEQYF; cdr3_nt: TGCGCCAGCAGCCAAAGGCTAGGCTACGAGCAGTACTTC
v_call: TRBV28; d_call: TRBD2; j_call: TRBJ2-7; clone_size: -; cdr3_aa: CASSYSGLGNYEQYF; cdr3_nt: TGTGCCAGCAGCTACTCGGGACTAGGCAATTACGAGCAGTACTTC
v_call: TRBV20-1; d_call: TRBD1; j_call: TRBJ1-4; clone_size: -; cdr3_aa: CRGQGGEKLFF; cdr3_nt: TGCAGAGGACAGGGAGGAGAAAAACTGTTTTTT
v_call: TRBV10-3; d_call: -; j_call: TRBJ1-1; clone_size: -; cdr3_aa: CATPQGAGYLNTEAFF; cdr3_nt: TGTGCCACCCCACAGGGAGCGGGATACTTGAACACTGAAGCTTTCTTT
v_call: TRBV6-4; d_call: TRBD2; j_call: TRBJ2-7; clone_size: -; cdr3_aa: CASTTSGGKGSEQYF; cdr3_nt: TGTGCCAGCACAACCTCGGGGGGAAAGGGGAGCGAGCAGTACTTC
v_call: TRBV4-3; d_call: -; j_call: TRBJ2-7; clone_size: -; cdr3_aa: CASSQGAESSYEQYF; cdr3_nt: TGCGCCAGCAGCCAAGGGGCCGAAAGCTCCTACGAGCAGTACTTC
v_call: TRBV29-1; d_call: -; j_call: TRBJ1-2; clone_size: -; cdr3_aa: CSVPSENYGYTF; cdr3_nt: TGCAGCGTTCCGAGTGAAAACTATGGCTACACCTTC
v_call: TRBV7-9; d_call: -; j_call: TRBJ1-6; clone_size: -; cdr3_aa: CASSAQGLDSPLHF; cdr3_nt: TGTGCCAGCAGCGCACAGGGTCTGGATTCACCCCTCCACTTT
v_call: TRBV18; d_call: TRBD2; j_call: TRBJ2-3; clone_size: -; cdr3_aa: CASSPPAGGLTDTQYF; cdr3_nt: TGTGCCAGCTCACCACCGGCGGGAGGGCTCACAGATACGCAGTATTTT
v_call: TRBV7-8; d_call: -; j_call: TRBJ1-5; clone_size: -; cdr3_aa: CASSLDQGMNQPQHF; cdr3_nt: TGTGCCAGCAGCTTAGATCAGGGTATGAACCAGCCCCAGCATTTT
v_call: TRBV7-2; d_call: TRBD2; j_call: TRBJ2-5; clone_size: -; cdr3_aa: CASTKGLAGAAGDF; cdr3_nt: TGTGCCAGCACGAAGGGACTAGCGGGAGCAGCCGGGGACTTC
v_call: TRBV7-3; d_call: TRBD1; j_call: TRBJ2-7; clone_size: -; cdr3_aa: CASSQGTGLSYEQYF; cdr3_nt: TGTGCCAGCAGCCAGGGGACAGGACTTTCCTACGAGCAGTACTTC
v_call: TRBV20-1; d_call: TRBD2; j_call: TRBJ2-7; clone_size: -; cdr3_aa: CSASDPSGTYEQYF; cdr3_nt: TGCAGTGCTAGTGATCCTAGCGGAACCTACGAGCAGTACTTC
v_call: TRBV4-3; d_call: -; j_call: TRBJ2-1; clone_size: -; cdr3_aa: CASSQDYYNEQFF; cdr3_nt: TGCGCCAGCAGCCAAGACTATTACAATGAGCAGTTCTTC
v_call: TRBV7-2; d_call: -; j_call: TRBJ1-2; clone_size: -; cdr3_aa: CASSTNRAGYTF; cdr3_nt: TGTGCCAGCAGCACCAACAGGGCTGGCTACACCTTC
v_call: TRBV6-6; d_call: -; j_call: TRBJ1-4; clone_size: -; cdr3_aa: CASSSSPRFKMEKLFF; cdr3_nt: TGTGCCAGCAGTTCCTCCCCTAGGTTTAAGATGGAAAAACTGTTTTTT
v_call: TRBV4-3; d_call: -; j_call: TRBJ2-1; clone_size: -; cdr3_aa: CASSQEKVRGGEQFF; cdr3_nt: TGCGCCAGCAGCCAAGAAAAGGTTAGGGGGGGCGAGCAGTTCTTC
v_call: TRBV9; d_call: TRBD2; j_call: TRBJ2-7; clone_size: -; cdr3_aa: CASSFSGGSSYEQYF; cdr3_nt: TGTGCCAGCAGCTTCTCGGGAGGGAGCTCCTACGAGCAGTACTTC
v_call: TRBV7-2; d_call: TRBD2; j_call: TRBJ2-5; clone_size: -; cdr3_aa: CASSLAGLAGVGETQYF; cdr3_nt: TGTGCCAGCAGCTTAGCGGGACTAGCGGGAGTGGGGGAGACCCAGTACTTC
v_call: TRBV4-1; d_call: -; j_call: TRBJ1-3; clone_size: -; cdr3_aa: CASSHADSGSGNTIYF; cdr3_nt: TGCGCCAGCAGCCACGCTGACTCAGGGTCTGGAAACACCATATATTTT
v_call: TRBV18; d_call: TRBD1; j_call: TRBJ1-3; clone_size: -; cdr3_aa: CASSQDRVGTGNTIYF; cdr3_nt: TGTGCCAGCTCTCAAGACAGGGTTGGTACTGGAAACACCATATATTTT
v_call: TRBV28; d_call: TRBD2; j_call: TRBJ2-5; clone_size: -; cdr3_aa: CASSLAGRQETQYF; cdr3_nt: TGTGCCAGCAGCCTAGCGGGCCGGCAAGAGACCCAGTACTTC
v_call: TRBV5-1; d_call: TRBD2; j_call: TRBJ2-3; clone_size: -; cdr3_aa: CASSNSGRPDTQYF; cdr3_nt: TGCGCCAGCAGCAACAGCGGGAGGCCAGATACGCAGTATTTT
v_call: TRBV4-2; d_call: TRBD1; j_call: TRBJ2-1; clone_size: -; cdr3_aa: CASSPGWDREGNEQFF; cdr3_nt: TGTGCCAGCAGCCCGGGGTGGGACAGGGAGGGCAATGAGCAGTTCTTC
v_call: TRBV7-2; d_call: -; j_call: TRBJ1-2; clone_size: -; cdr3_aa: CASEKVAGENYGYTF; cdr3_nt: TGTGCCAGCGAGAAGGTGGCAGGGGAAAACTATGGCTACACCTTC
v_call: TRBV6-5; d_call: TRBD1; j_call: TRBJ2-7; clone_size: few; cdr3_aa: CASSNSDRGGEQYF; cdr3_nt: TGTGCCAGCAGCAACTCGGACAGGGGAGGCGAGCAGTACTTC
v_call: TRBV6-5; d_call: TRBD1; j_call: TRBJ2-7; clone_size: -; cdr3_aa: CASSTGTGASEQYF; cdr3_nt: TGTGCCAGTTCTACCGGGACAGGGGCTTCCGAGCAGTACTTC
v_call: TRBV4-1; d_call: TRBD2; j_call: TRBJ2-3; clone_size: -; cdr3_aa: CASSQGGGGWGTDTQYF; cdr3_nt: TGCGCCAGCAGCCAAGGGGGGGGTGGATGGGGCACAGATACGCAGTATTTT
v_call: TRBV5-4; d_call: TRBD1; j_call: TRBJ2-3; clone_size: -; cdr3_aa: CASSAGQVSTDTQYF; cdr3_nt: TGTGCCAGCAGCGCAGGACAGGTGAGCACAGATACGCAGTATTTT
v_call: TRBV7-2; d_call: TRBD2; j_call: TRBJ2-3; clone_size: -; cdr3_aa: CASSLRLAGDTQYF; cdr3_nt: TGTGCCAGCAGCTTACGACTAGCCGGAGATACGCAGTATTTT
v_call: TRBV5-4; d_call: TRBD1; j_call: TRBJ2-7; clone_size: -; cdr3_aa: CASSDGQGPVEQYF; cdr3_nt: TGTGCCAGCAGCGATGGACAGGGGCCAGTGGAGCAGTACTTC
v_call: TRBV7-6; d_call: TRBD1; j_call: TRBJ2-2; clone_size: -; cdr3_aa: CASSLGTGDTGELFF; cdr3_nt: TGTGCCAGCAGCTTAGGGACAGGGGACACCGGGGAGCTGTTTTTT
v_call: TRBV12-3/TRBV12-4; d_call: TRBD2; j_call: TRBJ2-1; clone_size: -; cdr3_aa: CAGGGPREQFF; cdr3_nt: TGTGCCGGGGGGGGACCCCGTGAGCAGTTCTTC
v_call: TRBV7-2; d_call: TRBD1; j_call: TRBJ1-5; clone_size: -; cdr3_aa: CASSLYTGGSNQPQHF; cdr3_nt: TGTGCCAGCAGCTTATATACAGGGGGTAGCAATCAGCCCCAGCATTTT
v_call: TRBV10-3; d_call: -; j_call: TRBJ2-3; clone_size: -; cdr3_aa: CAIRGAPVAPDTQYF; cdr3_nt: TGTGCCATCAGGGGGGCCCCGGTGGCCCCAGATACGCAGTATTTT
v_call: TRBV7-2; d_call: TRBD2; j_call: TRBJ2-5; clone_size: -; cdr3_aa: CASSLAGGVETQYF; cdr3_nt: TGTGCCAGCAGCTTAGCGGGAGGGGTGGAGACCCAGTACTTC
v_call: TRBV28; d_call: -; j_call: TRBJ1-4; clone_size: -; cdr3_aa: CASSLGTTGLREKLFF; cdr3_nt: TGTGCCAGCAGTTTAGGCACCACAGGGCTCCGTGAAAAACTGTTTTTT
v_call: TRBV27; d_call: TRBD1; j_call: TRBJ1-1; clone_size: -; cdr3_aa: CASRMDRLNTEAFF; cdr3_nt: TGTGCCAGCAGAATGGACAGGCTGAACACTGAAGCTTTCTTT
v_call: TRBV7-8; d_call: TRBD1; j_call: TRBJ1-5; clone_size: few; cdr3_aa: CASSSGTGGINQPQHF; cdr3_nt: TGTGCCAGCAGCTCTGGGACAGGGGGTATCAATCAGCCCCAGCATTTT
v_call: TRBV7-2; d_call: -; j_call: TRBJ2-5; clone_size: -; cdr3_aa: CASSPGQIQETQYF; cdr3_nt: TGTGCCAGCAGCCCAGGACAAATCCAAGAGACCCAGTACTTC
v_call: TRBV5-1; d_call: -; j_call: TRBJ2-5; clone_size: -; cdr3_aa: CASSLDLQETQYF; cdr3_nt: TGCGCCAGCAGCTTGGATCTTCAAGAGACCCAGTACTTC
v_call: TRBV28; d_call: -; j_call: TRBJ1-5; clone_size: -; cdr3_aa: CASSLSGRGGQPQHF; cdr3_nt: TGTGCCAGCAGTTTATCTGGCAGGGGCGGTCAGCCCCAGCATTTT
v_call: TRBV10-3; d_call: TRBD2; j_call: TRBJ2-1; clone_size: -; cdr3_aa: CAISPDLVGGVVNEQFF; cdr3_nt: TGTGCCATCTCCCCTGACTTGGTGGGAGGGGTGGTCAATGAGCAGTTCTTC
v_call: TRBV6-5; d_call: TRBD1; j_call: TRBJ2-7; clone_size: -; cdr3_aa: CASSRSQGAGYEQYF; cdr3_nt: TGTGCCAGCAGCCGTTCACAGGGGGCAGGCTACGAGCAGTACTTC
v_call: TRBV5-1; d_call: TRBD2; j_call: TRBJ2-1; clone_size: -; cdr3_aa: CASSFKGLADRVGEQFF; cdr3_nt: TGCGCCAGCAGCTTTAAGGGACTAGCTGACAGAGTAGGTGAGCAGTTCTTC
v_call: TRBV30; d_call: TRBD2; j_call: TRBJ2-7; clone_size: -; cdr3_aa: CAWRPGLAGWDYEQYF; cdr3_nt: TGTGCCTGGAGACCGGGACTAGCGGGATGGGACTACGAGCAGTACTTC
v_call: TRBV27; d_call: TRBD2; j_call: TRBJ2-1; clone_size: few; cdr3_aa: CASSLPGTTNNEQFF; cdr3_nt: TGTGCCAGCAGTTTGCCCGGGACTACGAACAATGAGCAGTTCTTC
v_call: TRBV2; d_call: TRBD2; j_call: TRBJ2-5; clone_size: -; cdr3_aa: CASSPTWTSQETQYF; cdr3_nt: TGTGCCAGCAGTCCCACATGGACTAGTCAGGAGACCCAGTACTTC
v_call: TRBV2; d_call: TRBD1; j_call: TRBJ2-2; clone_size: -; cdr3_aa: CASSEVGGQGAFGELFF; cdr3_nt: TGTGCCAGCAGTGAAGTAGGGGGACAGGGGGCCTTCGGGGAGCTGTTTTTT